This T cell receptor beta chain was retrieved from a study of blood T cell repertoires in COVID-19. How the authors handled the data: Amplifying reference gene primers gave estimates of nucleated cell counts. Data came from immunoSEQ multiplex PCR; TCRdb stores just in-frame clones and leaves some out. That table supplies the V and J calls and clone size; D and trimming were determined from the DNA. The sample carries about 350,000 clones, more than 70% recorded once. Adults between about 18 and 89 years of age took part from under 25 US areas. The source is a woman in her thirties who had been exposed to COVID-19. Sequenced: PBMCs or T cells enriched from blood (not recorded which).

The CDR3 loop is CASSLARGGNFDEQFF. The CDR3, as DNA: TGCGCCAGCAGCTTGGCTAGAGGGGGCAATTTCGATGAGCAGTTCTTC. The chain combines TRBV5-1 with TRBJ2-1; 7 bases align to TRBD1. The CDR3 contains 16 residues. Germline trimming cut 0 bases from V and 8 bases from J; bases unmatched to any gene: 11. Germline V CDR1 and CDR2: SGHRS, YFSETQ.